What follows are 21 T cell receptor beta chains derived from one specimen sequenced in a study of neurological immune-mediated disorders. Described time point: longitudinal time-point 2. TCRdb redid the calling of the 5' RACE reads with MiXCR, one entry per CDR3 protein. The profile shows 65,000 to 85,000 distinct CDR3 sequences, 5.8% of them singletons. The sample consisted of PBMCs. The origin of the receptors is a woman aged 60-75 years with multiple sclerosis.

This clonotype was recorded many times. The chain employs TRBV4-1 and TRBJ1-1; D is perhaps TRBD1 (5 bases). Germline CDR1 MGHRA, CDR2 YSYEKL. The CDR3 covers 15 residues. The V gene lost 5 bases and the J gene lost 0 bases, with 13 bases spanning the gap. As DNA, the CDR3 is TGCGCCAGCAGCGAACGGGACCCCATGAACACTGAAGCTTTCTTT. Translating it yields CASSERDPMNTEAFF.

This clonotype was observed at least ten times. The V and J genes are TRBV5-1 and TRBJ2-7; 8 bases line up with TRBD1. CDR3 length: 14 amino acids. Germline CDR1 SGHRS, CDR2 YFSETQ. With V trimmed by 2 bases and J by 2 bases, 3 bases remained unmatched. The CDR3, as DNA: TGCGCCAGCAGCTTACGGACAGGGCCCTACGAGCAGTACTTC. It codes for CASSLRTGPYEQYF.

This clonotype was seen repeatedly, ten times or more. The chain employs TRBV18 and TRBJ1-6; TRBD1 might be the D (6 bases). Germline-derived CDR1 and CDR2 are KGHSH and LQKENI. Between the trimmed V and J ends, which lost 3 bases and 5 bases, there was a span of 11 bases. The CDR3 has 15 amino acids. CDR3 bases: TGTGCCAGCTCACCTGACAGGCTGCATAATTCACCCCTCCACTTT. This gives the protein CASSPDRLHNSPLHF.

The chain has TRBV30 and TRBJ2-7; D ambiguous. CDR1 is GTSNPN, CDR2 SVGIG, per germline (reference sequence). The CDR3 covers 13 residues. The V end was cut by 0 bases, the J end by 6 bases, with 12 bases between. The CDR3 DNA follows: TGTGCCTGGAGTGTACAAGGCGTCGTCGAGCAGTACTTC. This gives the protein CAWSVQGVVEQYF.

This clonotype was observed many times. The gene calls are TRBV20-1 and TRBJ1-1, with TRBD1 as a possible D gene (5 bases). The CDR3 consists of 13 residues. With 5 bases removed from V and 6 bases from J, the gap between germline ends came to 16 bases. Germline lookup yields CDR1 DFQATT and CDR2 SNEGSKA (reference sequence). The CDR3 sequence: CSARPGVGAEAFF. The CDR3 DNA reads TGCAGTGCTCGGCCGGGGGTCGGCGCTGAAGCTTTCTTT.

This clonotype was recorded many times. CDR3 amino acids: CASSHGGSSYEQYF. The CDR3 DNA reads TGCGCCAGCAGCCACGGGGGTAGCTCCTACGAGCAGTACTTC. The gene calls are TRBV4-1 and TRBJ2-7, with D possibly being TRBD2 (6 bases). Trimming removed 3 bases from V and 0 bases from J, with 9 bases in between. Germline V lookup: CDR1 MGHRA, CDR2 YSYEKL. This CDR3 comprises 14 residues.

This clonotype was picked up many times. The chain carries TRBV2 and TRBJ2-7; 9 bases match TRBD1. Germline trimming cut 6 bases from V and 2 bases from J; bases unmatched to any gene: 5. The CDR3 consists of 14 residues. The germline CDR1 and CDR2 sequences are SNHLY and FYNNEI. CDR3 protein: CASSEDRGTYEQYF. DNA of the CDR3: TGTGCCAGCAGCGAGGACAGGGGCACCTACGAGCAGTACTTC.

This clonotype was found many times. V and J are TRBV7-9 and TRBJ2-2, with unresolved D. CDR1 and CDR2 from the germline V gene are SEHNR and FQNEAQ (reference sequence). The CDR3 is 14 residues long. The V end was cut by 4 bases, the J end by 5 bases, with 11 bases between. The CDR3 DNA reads TGTGCCAGCAGCTACCTCGCCACGACCGGGGAGCTGTTTTTT. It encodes CASSYLATTGELFF. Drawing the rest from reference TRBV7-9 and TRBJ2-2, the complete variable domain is DTGVSQNPRHKITKRGQNVTFRCDPISEHNRLYWYRQTLGQGPEFLTYFQNEAQLEKSRLLSDRFSAERPKGSFSTLEIQRTEQGDSAMYLCASSYLATTGELFFGEGSRLTVL.

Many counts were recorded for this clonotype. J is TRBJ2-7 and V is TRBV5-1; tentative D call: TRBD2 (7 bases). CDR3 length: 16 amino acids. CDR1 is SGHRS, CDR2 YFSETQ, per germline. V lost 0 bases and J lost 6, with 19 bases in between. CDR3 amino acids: CASSLGDYGGLSEQYF. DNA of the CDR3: TGCGCCAGCAGCTTGGGGGACTACGGGGGGCTAAGCGAGCAGTACTTC.

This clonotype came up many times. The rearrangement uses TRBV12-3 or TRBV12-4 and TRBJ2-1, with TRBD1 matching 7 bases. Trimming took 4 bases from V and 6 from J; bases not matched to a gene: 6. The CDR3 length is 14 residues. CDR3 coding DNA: TGTGCCAGCAGTTCAGGGACAGCCTCCAATGAGCAGTTCTTC. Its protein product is CASSSGTASNEQFF.

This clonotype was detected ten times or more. This chain's CDR3 is CASSQGAGMLTFF. As DNA, the CDR3 is TGTGCCAGCAGCCAAGGGGCAGGGATGTTGACTTTCTTT. The chain links TRBV3-1 to TRBJ1-1, with a possible D match to TRBD1 (5 bases). This CDR3 is 13 amino acids long. CDR1 LGHDT and CDR2 YNNKEL come from the germline V gene (reference sequence). Deletions cut 1 base from V and 12 bases from J, with 15 bases between.

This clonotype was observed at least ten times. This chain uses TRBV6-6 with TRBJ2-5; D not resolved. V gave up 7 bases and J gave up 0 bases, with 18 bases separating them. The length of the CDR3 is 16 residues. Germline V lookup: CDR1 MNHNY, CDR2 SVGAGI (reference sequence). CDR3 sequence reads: CASTPLVGGNQETQYF. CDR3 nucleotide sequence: TGTGCCAGCACCCCCCTCGTAGGCGGAAACCAAGAGACCCAGTACTTC.

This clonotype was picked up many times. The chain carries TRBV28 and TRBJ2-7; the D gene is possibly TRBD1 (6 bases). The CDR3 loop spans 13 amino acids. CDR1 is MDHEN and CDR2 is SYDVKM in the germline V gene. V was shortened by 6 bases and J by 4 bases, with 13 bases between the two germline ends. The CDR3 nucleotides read TGTGCCAGCAGAGATCCGGGACATTACGAGCAGTACTTC. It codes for CASRDPGHYEQYF.

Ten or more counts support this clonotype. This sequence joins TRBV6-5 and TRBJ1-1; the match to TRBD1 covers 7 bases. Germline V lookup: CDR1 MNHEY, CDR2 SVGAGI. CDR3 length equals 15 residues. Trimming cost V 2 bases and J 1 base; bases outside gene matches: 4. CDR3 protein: CASSYARTGNTEAFF. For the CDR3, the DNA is TGTGCCAGCAGTTACGCAAGGACAGGGAACACTGAAGCTTTCTTT.

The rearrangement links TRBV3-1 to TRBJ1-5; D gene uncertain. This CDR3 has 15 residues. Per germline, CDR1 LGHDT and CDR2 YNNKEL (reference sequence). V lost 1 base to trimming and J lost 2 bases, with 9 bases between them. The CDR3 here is CASSQVSGGNQPQHF. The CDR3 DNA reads TGTGCCAGCAGCCAAGTTTCCGGGGGCAATCAGCCCCAGCATTTT.

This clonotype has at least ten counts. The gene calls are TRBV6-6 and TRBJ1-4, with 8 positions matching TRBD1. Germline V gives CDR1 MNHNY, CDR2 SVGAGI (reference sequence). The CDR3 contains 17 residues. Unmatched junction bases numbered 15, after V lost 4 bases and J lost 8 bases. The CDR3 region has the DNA TGTGCCAGCAGTTCCTCACAGGAGGGACAGGTAGACGAAAAACTGTTTTTT. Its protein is CASSSSQEGQVDEKLFF.

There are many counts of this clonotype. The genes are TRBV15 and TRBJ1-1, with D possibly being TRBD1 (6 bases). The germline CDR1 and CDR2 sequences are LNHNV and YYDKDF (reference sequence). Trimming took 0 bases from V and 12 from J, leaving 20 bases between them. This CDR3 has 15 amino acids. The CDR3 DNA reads TGTGCCACCAGCAGAGATATAGATTTGGGGGCGCGGTCTTTCTTT. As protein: CATSRDIDLGARSFF.

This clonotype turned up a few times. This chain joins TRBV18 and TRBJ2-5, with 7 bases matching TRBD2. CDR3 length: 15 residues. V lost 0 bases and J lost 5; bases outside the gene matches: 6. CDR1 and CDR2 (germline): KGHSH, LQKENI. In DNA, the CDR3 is TGTGCCAGCTCACCACCGGGCGGGGAGGGCGAGACCCAGTACTTC. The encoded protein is CASSPPGGEGETQYF.

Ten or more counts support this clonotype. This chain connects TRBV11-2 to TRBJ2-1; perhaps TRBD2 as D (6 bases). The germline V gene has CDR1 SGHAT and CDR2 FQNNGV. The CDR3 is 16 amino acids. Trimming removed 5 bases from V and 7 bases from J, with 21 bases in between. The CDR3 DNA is TGTGCCAGCAGCGTCGGGACGGGGGAGGTGCGGAATGAGCAGTTCTTC. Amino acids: CASSVGTGEVRNEQFF. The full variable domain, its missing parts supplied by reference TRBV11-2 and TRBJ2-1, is EAGVAQSPRYKIIEKRQSVAFWCNPISGHATLYWYQQILGQGPKLLIQFQNNGVVDDSQLPKDRFSAERLKGVDSTLKIQPAKLEDSAVYLCASSVGTGEVRNEQFFGPGTRLTVL.

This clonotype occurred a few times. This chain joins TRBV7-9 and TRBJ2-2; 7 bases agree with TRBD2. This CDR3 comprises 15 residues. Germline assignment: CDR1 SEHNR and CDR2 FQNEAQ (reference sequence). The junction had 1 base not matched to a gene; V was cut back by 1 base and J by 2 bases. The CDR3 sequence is CASSLGLANTGELFF. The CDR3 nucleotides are TGTGCCAGCAGCTTAGGACTAGCAAACACCGGGGAGCTGTTTTTT.

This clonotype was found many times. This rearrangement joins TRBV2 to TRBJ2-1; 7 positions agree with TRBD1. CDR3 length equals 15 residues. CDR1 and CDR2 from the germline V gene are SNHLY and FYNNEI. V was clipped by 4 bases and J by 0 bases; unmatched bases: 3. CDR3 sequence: CASSARGSSYNEQFF. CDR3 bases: TGTGCCAGCAGTGCCAGGGGGTCCTCCTACAATGAGCAGTTCTTC.